Each of the 9 T cell receptor beta chains below was sequenced from the same sample in a study of cytomegalovirus exposure and HLA in healthy donors. The repertoire was sequenced with immunoSEQ multiplex PCR; TCRdb's copy has only in-frame clones and lacks some. The repertoire holds about 130,000 clones, with 82% as singletons. Sequences were obtained from PBMCs. These receptors originate from a man aged 25-45 years in good health and CMV-seropositive.

The rearrangement links TRBV5-1 to TRBJ2-7; 11 bases line up with TRBD1. The CDR3 runs 15 residues. Germline V gene lookup returns CDR1 SGHRS and CDR2 YFSETQ. Trimming cost V 1 base and J 4 bases; bases outside gene matches: 4. In nucleotides, the CDR3 is TGCGCCAGCAGCTTGAGGACAGGGGGCTTGTACGAGCAGTACTTC. Its protein is CASSLRTGGLYEQYF.

V and J are TRBV7-8 and TRBJ1-1, with TRBD1 matching over 9 bases. The CDR3 runs to 16 residues. Germline values: CDR1 SGHVS, CDR2 FQNEAQ. Trimming cost V 0 bases and J 0 bases; bases outside gene matches: 2. The CDR3 loop reads CASSLATGGMNTEAFF. In DNA, the CDR3 is TGTGCCAGCAGCTTAGCGACAGGGGGAATGAACACTGAAGCTTTCTTT.

This clone was found a few times. This chain joins TRBV29-1 and TRBJ1-1; D gene unclear. Trimming took 6 bases from V and 0 from J, leaving 8 bases between them. This CDR3 contains 12 residues. The germline CDR1 and CDR2 sequences are SQVTM and ANQGSEA. CDR3 sequence (DNA): TGCAGCGTGACTGAGATGAACACTGAAGCTTTCTTT. Translation: CSVTEMNTEAFF.

The chain couples TRBV7-7 to TRBJ2-5; 7 bases match TRBD2. This CDR3 region has 15 residues. From germline, CDR1 is SSHAT and CDR2 FNYEAQ (reference sequence). V shed 5 bases, J shed 5 bases, and the junction held 11 bases outside the gene matches. CDR3 DNA: TGTGCCAGCAGCCTTGGACTAGGGCGGTCTGAGACCCAGTACTTC. This encodes CASSLGLGRSETQYF.

This chain uses TRBV5-4 with TRBJ1-2, with 8 nucleotides matching TRBD1. The trim removed 0 bases at V and 8 bases at J, leaving 12 bases unmatched. CDR3 length: 16 amino acids. Germline assignment: CDR1 SGHNT and CDR2 YYREEE (reference sequence). CDR3 amino acids: CASSLALAGGAEGYTF. In DNA, the CDR3 is TGTGCCAGCAGCTTGGCCCTGGCAGGGGGCGCGGAGGGCTACACCTTC. The whole variable domain, filled in from reference TRBV5-4 and TRBJ1-2, reads ETGVTQSPTHLIKTRGQQVTLRCSSQSGHNTVSWYQQALGQGPQFIFQYYREEENGRGNFPPRFSGLQFPNYSSELNVNALELDDSALYLCASSLALAGGAEGYTFGSGTRLTVV.

V and J are TRBV7-3 and TRBJ2-7, with 7 bases lining up with TRBD2. The CDR3 is 15 amino acids. Trimming removed 5 bases from V and 3 bases from J; junction bases left unmatched: 10. The germline gives CDR1 SGHTA, CDR2 FQGTGA. CDR3 nucleotide sequence: TGTGCCAGCAGCCTCACTCAGCGGGGCTACTACGAGCAGTACTTC. Translated, it gives CASSLTQRGYYEQYF. Full variable domain (remainder filled in from reference TRBV7-3 and TRBJ2-7): GAGVSQTPSNKVTEKGKYVELRCDPISGHTALYWYRQSLGQGPEFLIYFQGTGAADDSGLPNDRFFAVRPEGSVSTLKIQRTERGDSAVYLCASSLTQRGYYEQYFGPGTRLTVT.

In DNA form, the CDR3 reads TGTGCCAGCAGCTTGACAGGGGGTTCAGGAGAGACCCAGTACTTC. It translates to CASSLTGGSGETQYF. The chain carries TRBV7-9 and TRBJ2-5; 9 nucleotides agree with TRBD1. The CDR3 is 15 residues long. Germline CDR1 reads SEHNR; CDR2 reads FQNEAQ (reference sequence). After removal of 3 bases from V and 4 bases from J, the junction contained 6 bases not matched to a gene.

The sample holds one count of this clone. This rearrangement joins TRBV14 to TRBJ1-3; unclear D gene. Germline V gives CDR1 SGHDN, CDR2 FVKESK. CDR3 size: 13 residues. Between the trimmed V and J ends, which lost 6 bases and 4 bases, there was a span of 10 bases. CDR3 bases: TGTGCCAGCAGTCTTCTATCCGGAAACACCATATATTTT. It is translated as CASSLLSGNTIYF. The whole variable domain, remainder taken from reference TRBV14 and TRBJ1-3, is EAGVTQFPSHSVIEKGQTVTLRCDPISGHDNLYWYRRVMGKEIKFLLHFVKESKQDESGMPNNRFLAERTGGTYSTLKVQPAELEDSGVYFCASSLLSGNTIYFGEGSWLTVV.

This clone was seen only once. In nucleotides, the CDR3 is TGTGCCAGCAGCTTTCTAGCGGGAGCGGATAATGAGCAGTTCTTC. It codes for CASSFLAGADNEQFF. This chain joins TRBV5-6 and TRBJ2-1; 10 positions agree with TRBD2. This CDR3 contains 15 residues. The germline gives CDR1 SGHDT, CDR2 YYEEEE. The ends lost 2 bases at V and 7 bases at J; junction bases unmatched: 6.